This T cell receptor (beta chain) emerged from a study of blood T cell repertoires in COVID-19 (dated by TCRdb to 2019 to 2021). Some background on the complete study: Samples from collaborators originated in the United States, Italy and Spain and spanned both the acute and convalescent phases of COVID-19. The material from the prospective study consisted of cDNA or gDNA derived from T cells, B-cell-depleted T cells, or PBMCs. The dataset comprised deeply sampled blood TCRbeta repertoires from subjects exposed to, actively infected with, or recovered from COVID-19. The repertoires were released in a freely available public database intended as a resource for research on the immune response to SARS-CoV-2. The samples were drawn from the first 160 participants of the ongoing ImmuneRACE study and from 950 to 1,500 subjects provided by 6 global collaborators. A de-identified subject ID, COVID-19 status, age in years and sex were almost always included in the sample metadata. Where available, HLA class I and class II types were taken from metadata supplied by the sample provider and were not determined by assay-based typing.

Paper-wide results and their limitations: Clinical and demographic metadata were provided uncurated, with the amount varying by source and participant.

TCRbeta CDR3 regions were amplified from genomic DNA by means of the immunoSEQ Assay, a bias-controlled multiplex PCR. The original pipeline was this. The number of nucleated cells in each sample was estimated from the amplification of reference gene primers within the assay. To quantify the absolute abundance of each unique TCRbeta CDR3 rearrangement, sequence reads were collapsed and filtered. For each sample, productive Simpson clonality was calculated by taking the square root of Simpson's diversity index across productive rearrangements. Here the immuneACCESS table is served through TCRdb, limited to in-frame sequences with V and J called. Missing clones are a known gap in these copies; in checked studies unresolved V genes cover under half, and the rest lacks a known reason. V, J and clone size derive from that table, while D and trimming were established from the DNA sequence. The sample data list about 270,000 clones, and 86% of these were observed just once. The ten largest clones capture around 9.1% of the sample.

Samples from volunteer blood donors who had recovered from COVID-19 were contributed by a second Seattle source. Each collaborating institution followed its own protocols to collect whole blood in K2EDTA tubes. Collaborator samples were shipped for TCRbeta analysis as frozen whole blood, isolated PBMCs, or DNA extracted from either sample type. Trimming removed 7 bases from V and 0 bases from J, leaving 16 bases between the germline ends. The cysteine opens and the phenylalanine closes a CDR3 of 15 amino acids. The read is trimmed to its CDR3 DNA, 45 bases read in frame from base 1. For CDR1 and CDR2, the germline V gene lists SQVTM and ANQGSEA. The table lists this clone with a few counts. What antigen it recognizes has not been identified. Within one base of it there is no much larger clone, and no base qualities were kept.

The V and J segments used are TRBV29-1 and TRBJ2-1; no D gene can be assigned with confidence. The sequenced material came from peripheral blood. The receptor was isolated from a man in his forties who had recovered from COVID-19. CDR3 sequence: CSALLKLGSYNEQFF. The DNA is TGCAGCGCCCTACTCAAGCTTGGCTCCTACAATGAGCAGTTCTTC.